The sequence of this T cell receptor beta chain was determined in a study of cytomegalovirus exposure and HLA in healthy donors. Trimming took 6 bases from V and 7 from J; bases not matched to a gene: 15. The CDR3 has 18 residues. Looked up from germline, CDR1 is SGHVS and CDR2 is FQNEAQ. In this sample, this clone turned up a few times. Its antigen is unidentified. Amplification used 60 Vbeta primers and 13 Jbeta primers. TCRdb's table, derived via immunoSEQ multiplex PCR, lists solely in-frame clones and lacks some. The table has more than 95,000 clones, 9.5% to 13% seen once. Study results and limitations: Among TCR sequences, most were rare, though some public TCRs appeared in many donors.

The gene calls are TRBV7-8 and TRBJ2-1, with 13 bases lining up with TRBD2. The sequence was collected from a man aged 40-50 years in good health and CMV-seropositive. Sequenced sample: PBMCs. The CDR3 DNA is TGTGCCAGCAGAAAAGAGAGACTAGCGGGAGGAATTAGGAATGAGCAGTTCTTC. Its translation: CASRKERLAGGIRNEQFF.